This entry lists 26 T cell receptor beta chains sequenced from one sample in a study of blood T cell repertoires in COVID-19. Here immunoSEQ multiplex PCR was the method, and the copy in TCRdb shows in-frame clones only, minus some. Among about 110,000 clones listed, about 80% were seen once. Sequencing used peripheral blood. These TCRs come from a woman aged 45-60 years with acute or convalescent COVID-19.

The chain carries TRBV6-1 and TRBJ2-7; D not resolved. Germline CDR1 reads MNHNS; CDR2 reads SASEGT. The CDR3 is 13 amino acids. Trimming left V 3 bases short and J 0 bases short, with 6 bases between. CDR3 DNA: TGTGCCAGCAGTGATGGCAGCTCCTACGAGCAGTACTTC. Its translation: CASSDGSSYEQYF.

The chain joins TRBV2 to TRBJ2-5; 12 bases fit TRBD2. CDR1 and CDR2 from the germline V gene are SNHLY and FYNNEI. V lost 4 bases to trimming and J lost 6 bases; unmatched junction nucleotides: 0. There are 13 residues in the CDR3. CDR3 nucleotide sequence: TGTGCCAGCAGTGGGACTAGCGGGAAGACCCAGTACTTC. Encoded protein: CASSGTSGKTQYF.

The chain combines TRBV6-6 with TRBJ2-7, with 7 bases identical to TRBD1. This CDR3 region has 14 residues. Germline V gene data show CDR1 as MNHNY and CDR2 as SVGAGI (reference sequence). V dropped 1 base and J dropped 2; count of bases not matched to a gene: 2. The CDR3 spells CASSYLTGTYEQYF. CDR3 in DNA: TGTGCCAGCAGTTACTTGACAGGGACCTACGAGCAGTACTTC.

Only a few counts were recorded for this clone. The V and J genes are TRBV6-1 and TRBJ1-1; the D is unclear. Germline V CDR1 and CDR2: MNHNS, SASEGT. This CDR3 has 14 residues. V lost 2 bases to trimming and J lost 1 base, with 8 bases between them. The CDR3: CASSEPGWNTEAFF. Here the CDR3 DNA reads TGTGCCAGCAGTGAACCAGGATGGAACACTGAAGCTTTCTTT.

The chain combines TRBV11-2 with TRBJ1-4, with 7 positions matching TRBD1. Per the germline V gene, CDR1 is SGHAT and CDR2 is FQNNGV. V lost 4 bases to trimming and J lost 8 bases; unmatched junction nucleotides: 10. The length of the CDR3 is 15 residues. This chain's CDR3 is CASSYRGGISEKLFF. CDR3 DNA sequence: TGTGCCAGCAGCTACAGGGGCGGGATTTCGGAAAAACTGTTTTTT.

The CDR3 loop reads CASSPQDTQYF. CDR3 coding DNA: TGTGCCAGCAGTCCTCAGGATACGCAGTATTTT. This rearrangement joins TRBV2 to TRBJ2-3; D is ambiguous. The V gene's germline CDR1 is SNHLY and CDR2 FYNNEI. This CDR3 is 11 amino acids long. V dropped 5 bases and J dropped 6 bases, with 6 bases sitting between them.

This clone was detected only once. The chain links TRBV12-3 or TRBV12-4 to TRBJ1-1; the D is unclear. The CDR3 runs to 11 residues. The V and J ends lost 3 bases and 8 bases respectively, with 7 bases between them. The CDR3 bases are TGTGCCAGCAGTTTTCGGAGAGAAGCTTTCTTT. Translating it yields CASSFRREAFF.

The CDR3 protein is CASTKTAPRGANVLTF. The CDR3 nucleotides read TGTGCCAGCACCAAGACAGCCCCAAGGGGGGCCAACGTCCTGACTTTC. The chain recombines TRBV2 with TRBJ2-6, with D perhaps TRBD1 (5 bases). Germline V gene lookup returns CDR1 SNHLY and CDR2 FYNNEI. V dropped 7 bases and J dropped 4 bases, with 17 bases sitting between them. This CDR3 spans 16 amino acids.

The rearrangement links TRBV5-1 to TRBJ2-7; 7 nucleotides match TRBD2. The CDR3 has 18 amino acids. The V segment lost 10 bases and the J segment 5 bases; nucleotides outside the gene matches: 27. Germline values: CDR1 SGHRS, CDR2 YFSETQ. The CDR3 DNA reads TGCGCCCCCCGGAAGCCTAACGATGACTTTACCGGGGGGAACGAGCAGTACTTC. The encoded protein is CAPRKPNDDFTGGNEQYF.

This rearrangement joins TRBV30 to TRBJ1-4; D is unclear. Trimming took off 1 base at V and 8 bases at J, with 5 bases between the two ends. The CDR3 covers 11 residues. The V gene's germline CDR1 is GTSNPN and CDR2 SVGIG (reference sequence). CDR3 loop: CAWSGGEKLFF. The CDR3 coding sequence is TGTGCCTGGAGTGGAGGGGAAAAACTGTTTTTT.

The CDR3 nucleotides are TGTGCCAGCTCACCGACCGGGACAGGGGATACCTATGGCTACACCTTC. It codes for CASSPTGTGDTYGYTF. The chain has TRBV18 and TRBJ1-2, with 10 bases identical to TRBD1. CDR3 length: 16 residues. CDR1 and CDR2 (germline): KGHSH, LQKENI. Trimming removed 3 bases from V and 4 bases from J; junction bases left unmatched: 8. Full variable domain (outside the CDR3, taken from reference TRBV18 and TRBJ1-2): NAGVMQNPRHLVRRRGQEARLRCSPMKGHSHVYWYRQLPEEGLKFMVYLQKENIIDESGMPKERFSAEFPKEGPSILRIQQVVRGDSAAYFCASSPTGTGDTYGYTFGSGTRLTVV.

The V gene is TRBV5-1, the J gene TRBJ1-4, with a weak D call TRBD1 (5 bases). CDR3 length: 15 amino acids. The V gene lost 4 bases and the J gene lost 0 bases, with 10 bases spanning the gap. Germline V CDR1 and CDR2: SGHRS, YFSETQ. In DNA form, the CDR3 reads TGCGCCAGCAGCCGACAGATTGCAACTAATGAAAAACTGTTTTTT. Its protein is CASSRQIATNEKLFF.

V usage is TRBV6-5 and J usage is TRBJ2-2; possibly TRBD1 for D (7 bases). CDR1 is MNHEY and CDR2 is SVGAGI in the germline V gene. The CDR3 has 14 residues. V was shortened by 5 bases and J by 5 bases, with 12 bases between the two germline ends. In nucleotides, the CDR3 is TGTGCCAGCAGTCACGGGGGACAGACCGGGGAGCTGTTTTTT. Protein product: CASSHGGQTGELFF.

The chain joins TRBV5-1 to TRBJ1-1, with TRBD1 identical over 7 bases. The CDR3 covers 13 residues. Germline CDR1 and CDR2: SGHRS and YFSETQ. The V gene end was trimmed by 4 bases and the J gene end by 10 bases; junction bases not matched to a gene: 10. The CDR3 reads CASSEDRASVAFF. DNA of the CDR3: TGCGCCAGCAGCGAAGACAGGGCGAGCGTAGCTTTCTTT.

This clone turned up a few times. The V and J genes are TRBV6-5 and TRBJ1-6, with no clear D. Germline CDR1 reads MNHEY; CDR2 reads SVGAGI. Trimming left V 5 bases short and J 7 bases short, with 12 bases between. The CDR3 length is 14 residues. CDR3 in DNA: TGTGCCAGCAGTCCCCGACAAGGCAATTCACCCCTCCACTTT. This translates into CASSPRQGNSPLHF.

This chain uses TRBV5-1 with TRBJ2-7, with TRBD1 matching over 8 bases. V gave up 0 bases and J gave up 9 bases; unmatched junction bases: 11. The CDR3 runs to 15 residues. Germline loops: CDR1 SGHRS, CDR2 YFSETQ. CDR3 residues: CASSLGQQGAGGQYF. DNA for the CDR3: TGCGCCAGCAGCTTGGGTCAGCAGGGGGCAGGAGGGCAGTACTTC.

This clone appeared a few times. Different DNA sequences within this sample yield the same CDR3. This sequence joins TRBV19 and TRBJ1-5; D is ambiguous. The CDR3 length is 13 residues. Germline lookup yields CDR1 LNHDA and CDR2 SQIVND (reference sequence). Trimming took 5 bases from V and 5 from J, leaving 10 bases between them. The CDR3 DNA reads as TGTGCCAGTAGTGGAGGAGGAGATCAGCCCCAGCATTTT. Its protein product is CASSGGGDQPQHF.

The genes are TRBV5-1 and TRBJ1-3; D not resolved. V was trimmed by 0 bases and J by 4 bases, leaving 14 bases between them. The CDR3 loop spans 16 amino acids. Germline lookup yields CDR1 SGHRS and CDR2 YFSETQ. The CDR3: CASSLESDSDGNTIYF. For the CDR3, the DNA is TGCGCCAGCAGCTTGGAGTCCGATAGCGACGGAAACACCATATATTTT. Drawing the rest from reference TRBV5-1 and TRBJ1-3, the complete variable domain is KAGVTQTPRYLIKTRGQQVTLSCSPISGHRSVSWYQQTPGQGLQFLFEYFSETQRNKGNFPGRFSGRQFSNSRSEMNVSTLELGDSALYLCASSLESDSDGNTIYFGEGSWLTVV.

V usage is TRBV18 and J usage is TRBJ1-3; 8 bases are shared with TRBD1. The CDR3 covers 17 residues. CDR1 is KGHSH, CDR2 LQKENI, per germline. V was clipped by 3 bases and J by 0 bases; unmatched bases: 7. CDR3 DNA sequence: TGTGCCAGCTCACCCCAGGGGGCGGAACTCTCTGGAAACACCATATATTTT. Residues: CASSPQGAELSGNTIYF.

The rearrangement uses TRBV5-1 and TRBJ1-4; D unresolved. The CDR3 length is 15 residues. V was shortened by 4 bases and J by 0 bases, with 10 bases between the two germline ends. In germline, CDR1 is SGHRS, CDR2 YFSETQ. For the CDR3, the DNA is TGCGCCAGCAGCCTGTCCGGAGCAACTAATGAAAAACTGTTTTTT. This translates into CASSLSGATNEKLFF.

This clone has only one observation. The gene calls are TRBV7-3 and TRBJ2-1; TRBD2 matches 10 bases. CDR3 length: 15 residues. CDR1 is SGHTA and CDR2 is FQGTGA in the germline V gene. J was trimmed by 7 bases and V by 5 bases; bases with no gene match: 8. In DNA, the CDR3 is TGTGCCAGCAGCCCGCTAGCGGGGGATAGTAATGAGCAGTTCTTC. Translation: CASSPLAGDSNEQFF.

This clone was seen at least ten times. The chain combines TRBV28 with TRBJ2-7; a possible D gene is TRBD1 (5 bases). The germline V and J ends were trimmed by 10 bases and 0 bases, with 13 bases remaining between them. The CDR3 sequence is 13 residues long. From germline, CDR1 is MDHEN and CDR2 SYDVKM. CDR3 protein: CATQGPSSYEQYF. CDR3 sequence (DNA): TGTGCCACTCAGGGCCCCAGCTCCTACGAGCAGTACTTC.

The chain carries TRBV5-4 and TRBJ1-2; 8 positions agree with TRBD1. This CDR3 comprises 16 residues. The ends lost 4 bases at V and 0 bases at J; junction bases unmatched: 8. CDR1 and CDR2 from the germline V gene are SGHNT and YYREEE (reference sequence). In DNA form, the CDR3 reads TGTGCCAGCAGCCCTTGGGACAGGATTTCTAACTATGGCTACACCTTC. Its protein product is CASSPWDRISNYGYTF. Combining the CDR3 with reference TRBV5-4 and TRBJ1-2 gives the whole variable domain ETGVTQSPTHLIKTRGQQVTLRCSSQSGHNTVSWYQQALGQGPQFIFQYYREEENGRGNFPPRFSGLQFPNYSSELNVNALELDDSALYLCASSPWDRISNYGYTFGSGTRLTVV.

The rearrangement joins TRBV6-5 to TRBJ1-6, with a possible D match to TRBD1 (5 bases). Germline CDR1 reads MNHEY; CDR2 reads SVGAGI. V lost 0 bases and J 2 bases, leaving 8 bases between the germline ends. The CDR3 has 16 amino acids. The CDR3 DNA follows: TGTGCCAGCAGTTACTCGACAGCGACCTATAATTCACCCCTCCACTTT. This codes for CASSYSTATYNSPLHF.

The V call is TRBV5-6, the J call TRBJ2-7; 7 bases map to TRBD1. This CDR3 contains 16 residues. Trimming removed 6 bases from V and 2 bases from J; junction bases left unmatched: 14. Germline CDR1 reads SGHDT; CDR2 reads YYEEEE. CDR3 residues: CASNPLRGLRAYEQYF. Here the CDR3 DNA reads TGTGCCAGCAACCCTCTGAGGGGGCTGAGGGCCTACGAGCAGTACTTC.

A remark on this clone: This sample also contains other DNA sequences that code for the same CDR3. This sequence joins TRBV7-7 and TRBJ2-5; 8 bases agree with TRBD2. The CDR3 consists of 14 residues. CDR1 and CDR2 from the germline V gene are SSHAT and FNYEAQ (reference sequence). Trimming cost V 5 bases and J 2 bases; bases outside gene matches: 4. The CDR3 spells CASSPGGYQETQYF. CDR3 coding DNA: TGTGCCAGCAGCCCGGGGGGGTATCAAGAGACCCAGTACTTC.